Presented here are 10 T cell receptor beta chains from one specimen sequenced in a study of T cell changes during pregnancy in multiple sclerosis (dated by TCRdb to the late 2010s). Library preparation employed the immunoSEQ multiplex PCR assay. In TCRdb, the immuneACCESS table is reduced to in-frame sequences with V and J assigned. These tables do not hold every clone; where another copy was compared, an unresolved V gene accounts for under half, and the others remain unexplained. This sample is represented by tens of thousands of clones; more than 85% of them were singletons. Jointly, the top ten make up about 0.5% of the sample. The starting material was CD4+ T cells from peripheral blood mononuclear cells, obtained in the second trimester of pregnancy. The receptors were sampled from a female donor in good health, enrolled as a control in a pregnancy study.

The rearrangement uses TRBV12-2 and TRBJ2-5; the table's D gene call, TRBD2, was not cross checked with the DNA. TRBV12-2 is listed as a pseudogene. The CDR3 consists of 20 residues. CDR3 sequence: CASRLGVGRDSGGPQETQYF. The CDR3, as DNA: TGTGCAAGTCGCTTAGGGGTCGGCCGGGATAGCGGGGGGCCCCAAGAGACCCAGTACTTC.

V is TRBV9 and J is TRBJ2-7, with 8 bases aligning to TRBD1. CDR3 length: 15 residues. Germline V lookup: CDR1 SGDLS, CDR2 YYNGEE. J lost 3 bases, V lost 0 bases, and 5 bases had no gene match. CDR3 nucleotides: TGTGCCAGCAGCGTAGGAGGACAGGGTGACTACGAGCAGTACTTC. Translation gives CASSVGGQGDYEQYF.

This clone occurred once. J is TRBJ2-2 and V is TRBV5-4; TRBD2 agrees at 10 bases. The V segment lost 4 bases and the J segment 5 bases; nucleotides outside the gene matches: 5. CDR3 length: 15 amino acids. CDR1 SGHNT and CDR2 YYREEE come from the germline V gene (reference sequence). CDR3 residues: CASSKLAGQTGELFF. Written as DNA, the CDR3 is TGTGCCAGCAGCAAACTAGCGGGGCAGACCGGGGAGCTGTTTTTT. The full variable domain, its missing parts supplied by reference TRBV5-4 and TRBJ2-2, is ETGVTQSPTHLIKTRGQQVTLRCSSQSGHNTVSWYQQALGQGPQFIFQYYREEENGRGNFPPRFSGLQFPNYSSELNVNALELDDSALYLCASSKLAGQTGELFFGEGSRLTVL.

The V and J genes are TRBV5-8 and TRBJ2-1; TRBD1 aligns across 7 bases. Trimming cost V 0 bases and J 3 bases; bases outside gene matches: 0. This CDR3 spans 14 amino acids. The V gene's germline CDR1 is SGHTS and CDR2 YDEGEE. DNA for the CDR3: TGTGCCAGCAGCTTGGGACAGGGCTACAATGAGCAGTTCTTC. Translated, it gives CASSLGQGYNEQFF. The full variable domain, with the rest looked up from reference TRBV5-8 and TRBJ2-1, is EAGVTQSPTHLIKTRGQQATLRCSPISGHTSVYWYQQALGLGLQFLLWYDEGEERNRGNFPPRFSGRQFPNYSSELNVNALELEDSALYLCASSLGQGYNEQFFGPGTRLTVL.

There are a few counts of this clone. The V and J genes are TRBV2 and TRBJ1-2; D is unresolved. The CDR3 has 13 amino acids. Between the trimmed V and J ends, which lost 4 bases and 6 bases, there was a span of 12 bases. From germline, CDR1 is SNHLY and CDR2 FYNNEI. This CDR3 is CASSALRADGYTF. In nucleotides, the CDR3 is TGTGCCAGCAGTGCTTTGAGGGCGGATGGCTACACCTTC.

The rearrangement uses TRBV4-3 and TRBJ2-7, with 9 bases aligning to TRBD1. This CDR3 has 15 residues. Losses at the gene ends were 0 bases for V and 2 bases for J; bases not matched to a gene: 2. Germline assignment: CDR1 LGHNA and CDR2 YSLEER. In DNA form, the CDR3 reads TGCGCCAGCAGCCAAGAATGGACAGGGGCCTACGAGCAGTACTTC. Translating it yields CASSQEWTGAYEQYF.

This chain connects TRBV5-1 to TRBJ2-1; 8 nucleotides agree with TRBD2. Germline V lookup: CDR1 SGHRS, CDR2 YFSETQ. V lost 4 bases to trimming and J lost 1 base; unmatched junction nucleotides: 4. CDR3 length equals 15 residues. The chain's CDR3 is CASSPERGSYNEQFF. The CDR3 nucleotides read TGCGCCAGCAGCCCTGAGCGGGGGTCCTACAATGAGCAGTTCTTC.

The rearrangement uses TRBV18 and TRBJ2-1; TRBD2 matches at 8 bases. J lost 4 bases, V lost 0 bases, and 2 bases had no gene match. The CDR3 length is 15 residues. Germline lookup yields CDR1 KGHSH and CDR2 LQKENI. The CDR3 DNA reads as TGTGCCAGCTCACCACCTAGCGGGAAATACAATGAGCAGTTCTTC. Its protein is CASSPPSGKYNEQFF.

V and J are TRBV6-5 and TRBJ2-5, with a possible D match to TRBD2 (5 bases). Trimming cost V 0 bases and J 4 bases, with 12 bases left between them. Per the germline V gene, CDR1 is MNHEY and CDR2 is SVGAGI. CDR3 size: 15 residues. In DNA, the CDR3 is TGTGCCAGCAGTTACTCGGCTAGCCTGGGAGAGACCCAGTACTTC. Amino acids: CASSYSASLGETQYF.

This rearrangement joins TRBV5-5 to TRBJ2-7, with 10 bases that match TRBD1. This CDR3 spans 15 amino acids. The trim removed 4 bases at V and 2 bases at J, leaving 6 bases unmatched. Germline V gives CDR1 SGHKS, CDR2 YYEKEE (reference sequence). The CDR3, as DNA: TGTGCCAGCAGCGGGGACAGGGGTTTGGCCTACGAGCAGTACTTC. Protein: CASSGDRGLAYEQYF.